This T cell receptor beta chain was sequenced during a study of blood T cell repertoires in COVID-19. The CDR3 consists of 15 residues. V was cut by 3 bases and J by 5 bases, with 17 bases left in between. The germline V gene has CDR1 SGDLS and CDR2 YYNGEE. Measured with immunoSEQ multiplex PCR; TCRdb has only the in-frame clones, and not every one. This repertoire shows about 59,000 clones, 70% to 90% found once; its top ten account for roughly 29%. The chain carries TRBV9 and TRBJ1-1; D unresolved. This receptor was taken from a man aged 55-75 years with COVID-19, enrolled during active disease. The sequencing input was peripheral blood. CDR3 DNA sequence: TGTGCCAGCAGCGCCCAGAACGGAGGTCGGACTGAAGCTTTCTTT. Its translation: CASSAQNGGRTEAFF.